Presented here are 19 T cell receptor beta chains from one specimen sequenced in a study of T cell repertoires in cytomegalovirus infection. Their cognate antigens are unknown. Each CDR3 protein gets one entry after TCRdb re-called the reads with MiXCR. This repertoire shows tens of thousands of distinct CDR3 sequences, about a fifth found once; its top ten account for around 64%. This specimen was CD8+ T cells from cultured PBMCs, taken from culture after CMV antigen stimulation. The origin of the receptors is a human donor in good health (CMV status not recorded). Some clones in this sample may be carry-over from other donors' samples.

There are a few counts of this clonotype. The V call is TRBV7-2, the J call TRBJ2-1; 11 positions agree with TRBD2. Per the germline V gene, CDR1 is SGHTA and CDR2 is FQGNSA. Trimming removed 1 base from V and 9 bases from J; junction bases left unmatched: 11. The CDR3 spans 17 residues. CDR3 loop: CASSLGRGLAGGGEQFF. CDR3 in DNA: TGTGCCAGCAGCTTAGGACGGGGCCTAGCGGGAGGCGGTGAGCAGTTCTTC.

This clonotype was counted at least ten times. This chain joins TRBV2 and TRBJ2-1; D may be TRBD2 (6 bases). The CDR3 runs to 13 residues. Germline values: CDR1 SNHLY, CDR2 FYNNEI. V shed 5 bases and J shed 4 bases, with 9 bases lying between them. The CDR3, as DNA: TGTGCCAGCAGTCAAAGCGGGTACAATGAGCAGTTCTTC. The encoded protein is CASSQSGYNEQFF.

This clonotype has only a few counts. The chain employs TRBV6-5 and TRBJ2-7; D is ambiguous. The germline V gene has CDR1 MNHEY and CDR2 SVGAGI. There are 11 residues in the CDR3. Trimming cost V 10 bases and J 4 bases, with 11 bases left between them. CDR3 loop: CATMDGYEQYF. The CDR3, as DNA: TGTGCCACCATGGACGGGTACGAGCAGTACTTC.

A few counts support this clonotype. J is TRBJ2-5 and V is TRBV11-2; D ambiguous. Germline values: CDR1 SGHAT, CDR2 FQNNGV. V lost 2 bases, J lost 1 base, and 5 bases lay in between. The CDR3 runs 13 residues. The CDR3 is CASSLWRQETQYF. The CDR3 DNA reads TGTGCCAGCAGCTTATGGCGCCAAGAGACCCAGTACTTC.

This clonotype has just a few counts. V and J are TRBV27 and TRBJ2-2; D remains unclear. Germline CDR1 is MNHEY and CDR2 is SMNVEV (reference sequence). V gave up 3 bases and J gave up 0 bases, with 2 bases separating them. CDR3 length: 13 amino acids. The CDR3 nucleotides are TGTGCCAGCAGTTTCCCGAACACCGGGGAGCTGTTTTTT. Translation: CASSFPNTGELFF.

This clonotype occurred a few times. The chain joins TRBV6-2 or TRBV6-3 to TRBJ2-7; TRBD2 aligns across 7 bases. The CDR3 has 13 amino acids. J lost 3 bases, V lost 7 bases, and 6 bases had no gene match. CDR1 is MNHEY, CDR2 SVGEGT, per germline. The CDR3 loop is CASTGGDYYEQYF. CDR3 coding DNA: TGTGCCAGCACGGGGGGAGATTACTACGAGCAGTACTTC.

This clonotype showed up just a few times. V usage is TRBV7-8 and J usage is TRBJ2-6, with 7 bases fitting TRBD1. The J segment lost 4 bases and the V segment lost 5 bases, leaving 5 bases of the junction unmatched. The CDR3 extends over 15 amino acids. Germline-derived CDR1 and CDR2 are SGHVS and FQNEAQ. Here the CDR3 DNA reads TGTGCCAGCAGCCGACAGGGCTCGGGGGCCAACGTCCTGACTTTC. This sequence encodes CASSRQGSGANVLTF.

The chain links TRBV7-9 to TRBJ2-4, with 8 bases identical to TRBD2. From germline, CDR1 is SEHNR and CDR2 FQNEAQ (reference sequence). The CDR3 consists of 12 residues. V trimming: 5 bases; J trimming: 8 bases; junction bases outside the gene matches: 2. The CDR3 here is CASSPGGDIQYF. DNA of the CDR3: TGTGCCAGCAGCCCCGGGGGGGACATTCAGTACTTC.

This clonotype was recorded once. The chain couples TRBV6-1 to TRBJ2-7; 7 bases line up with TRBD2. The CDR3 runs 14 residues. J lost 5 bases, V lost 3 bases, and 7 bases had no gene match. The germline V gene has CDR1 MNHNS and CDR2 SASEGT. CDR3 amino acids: CASSDGREYHEQYF. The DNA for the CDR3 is TGTGCCAGCAGTGACGGGCGGGAGTACCACGAGCAGTACTTC.

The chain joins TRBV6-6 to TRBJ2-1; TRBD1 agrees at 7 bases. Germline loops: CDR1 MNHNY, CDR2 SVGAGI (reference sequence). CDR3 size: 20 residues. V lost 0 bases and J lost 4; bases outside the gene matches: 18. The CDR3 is CASSYSIGTGDSLFYNEQFF. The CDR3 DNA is TGTGCCAGCAGTTACTCGATTGGAACAGGGGATTCCCTCTTTTACAATGAGCAGTTCTTC.

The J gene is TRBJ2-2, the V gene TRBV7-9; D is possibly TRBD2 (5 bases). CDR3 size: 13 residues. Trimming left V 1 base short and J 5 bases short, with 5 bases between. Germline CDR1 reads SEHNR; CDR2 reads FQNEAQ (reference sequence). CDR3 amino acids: CASSLGRTGELFF. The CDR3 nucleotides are TGTGCCAGCAGCTTAGGGAGGACCGGGGAGCTGTTTTTT.

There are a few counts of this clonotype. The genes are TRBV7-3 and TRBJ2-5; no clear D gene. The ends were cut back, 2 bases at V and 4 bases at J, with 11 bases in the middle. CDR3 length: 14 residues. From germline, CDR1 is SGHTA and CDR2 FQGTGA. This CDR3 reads CASSLSGRGETQYF. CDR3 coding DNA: TGTGCCAGCAGCTTATCGGGTCGAGGAGAGACCCAGTACTTC.

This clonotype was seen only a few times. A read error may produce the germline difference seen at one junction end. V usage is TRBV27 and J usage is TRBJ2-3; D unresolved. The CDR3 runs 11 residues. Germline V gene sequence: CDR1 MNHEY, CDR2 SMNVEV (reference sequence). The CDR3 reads CDSSLGDTQYF. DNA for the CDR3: TGTGACAGCAGTTTAGGAGATACGCAGTATTTT.

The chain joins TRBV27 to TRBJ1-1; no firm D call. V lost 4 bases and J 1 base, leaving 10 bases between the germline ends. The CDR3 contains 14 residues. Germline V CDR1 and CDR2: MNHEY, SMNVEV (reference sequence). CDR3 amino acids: CASSSSIANTEAFF. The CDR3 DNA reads TGTGCCAGCAGTTCATCCATAGCGAACACTGAAGCTTTCTTT.

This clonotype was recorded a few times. The CDR3 here is CASSLDPDRQATNEKLFF. The CDR3 coding sequence is TGTGCCAGCAGCTTAGACCCGGACAGACAGGCAACTAATGAAAAACTGTTTTTT. The chain has TRBV7-2 and TRBJ1-4; D is possibly TRBD1 (6 bases). Germline V lookup: CDR1 SGHTA, CDR2 FQGNSA. The V and J ends lost 1 base and 0 bases respectively, with 15 bases between them. There are 18 residues in the CDR3.

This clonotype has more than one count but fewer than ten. CDR3 sequence reads: CASADRGRDGYTF. The CDR3 DNA sequence: TGTGCCAGCGCAGACAGGGGTCGAGACGGCTACACCTTC. This chain connects TRBV6-2 or TRBV6-3 to TRBJ1-2; 8 bases are shared with TRBD1. CDR3 length: 13 residues. Unmatched junction bases numbered 10, after V lost 8 bases and J lost 8 bases. Germline CDR1 is MNHEY and CDR2 is SVGEGT.

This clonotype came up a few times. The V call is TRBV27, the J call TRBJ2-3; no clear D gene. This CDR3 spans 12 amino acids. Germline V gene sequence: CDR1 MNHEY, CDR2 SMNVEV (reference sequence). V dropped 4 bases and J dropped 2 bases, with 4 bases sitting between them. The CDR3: CASSSHTDTQYF. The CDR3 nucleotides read TGTGCCAGCAGTTCCCACACAGATACGCAGTATTTT.

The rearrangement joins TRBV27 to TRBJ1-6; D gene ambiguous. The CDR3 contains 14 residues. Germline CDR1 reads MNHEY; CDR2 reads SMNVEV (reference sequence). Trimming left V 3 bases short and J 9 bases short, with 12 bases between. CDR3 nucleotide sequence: TGTGCCAGCAGTTTTACGGGGTTGGGTTCACCCCTCCACTTT. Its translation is CASSFTGLGSPLHF.

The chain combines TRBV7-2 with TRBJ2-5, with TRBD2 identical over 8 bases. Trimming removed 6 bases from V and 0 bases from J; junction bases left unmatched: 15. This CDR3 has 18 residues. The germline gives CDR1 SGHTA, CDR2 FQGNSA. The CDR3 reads CASRGGWAAGENQETQYF. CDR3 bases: TGTGCCAGCAGAGGCGGGTGGGCAGCGGGGGAGAACCAAGAGACCCAGTACTTC.